A single sample gave rise to the 18 T cell receptor beta chains below, sequenced in a study of tumor-infiltrating lymphocytes in localized non-small cell lung cancer. Sequencing used immunoSEQ multiplex PCR; TCRdb keeps in-frame clones, though not all of them. The top ten clones hold around 12% of a sample with more than 10,000 clones, about four fifths of them seen once. Specimen: lung tumor tissue. These receptors all stem from a human donor with non-small cell lung cancer.

The chain combines TRBV7-9 with TRBJ1-1; the D is unclear. Trimming cost V 6 bases and J 5 bases, with 16 bases left between them. Germline-derived CDR1 and CDR2 are SEHNR and FQNEAQ (reference sequence). The CDR3 consists of 14 residues. CDR3 in amino acids: CASRTWLIGTEAFF. CDR3 bases: TGTGCCAGCAGGACCTGGCTTATTGGGACTGAAGCTTTCTTT. Variable domain in full (rest from reference TRBV7-9 and TRBJ1-1): DTGVSQNPRHKITKRGQNVTFRCDPISEHNRLYWYRQTLGQGPEFLTYFQNEAQLEKSRLLSDRFSAERPKGSFSTLEIQRTEQGDSAMYLCASRTWLIGTEAFFGQGTRLTVV.

V is TRBV19 and J is TRBJ2-6; D perhaps matches TRBD1 (6 bases). V shed 3 bases and J shed 0 bases, with 12 bases lying between them. From germline, CDR1 is LNHDA and CDR2 SQIVND (reference sequence). This CDR3 region has 17 residues. The CDR3 DNA follows: TGTGCCAGTAGTATGGACAGACCAAGCTCTGGGGCCAACGTCCTGACTTTC. Its protein product is CASSMDRPSSGANVLTF.

The rearrangement links TRBV6-6 to TRBJ1-1, with a possible D match to TRBD1 (6 bases). V lost 7 bases to trimming and J lost 0 bases, with 15 bases between them. Germline CDR1 MNHNY, CDR2 SVGAGI (reference sequence). This CDR3 contains 15 residues. CDR3 nucleotide sequence: TGTGCCAGCACCGGAGGGGGAACAATGAACACTGAAGCTTTCTTT. Translated, it gives CASTGGGTMNTEAFF.

CDR3 amino acids: CASSLSQGVVVDTEAFF. In DNA form, the CDR3 reads TGTGCCAGCTCTCTATCTCAGGGGGTGGTGGTTGACACTGAAGCTTTCTTT. This chain links TRBV18 with TRBJ1-1; 7 bases are a match to TRBD1. The CDR3 length is 17 residues. V dropped 6 bases and J dropped 3; count of bases not matched to a gene: 16. The V gene's germline CDR1 is KGHSH and CDR2 LQKENI.

The rearrangement joins TRBV4-3 to TRBJ2-5; 8 nucleotides match TRBD2. The CDR3 consists of 16 residues. CDR1 is LGHNA, CDR2 YSLEER, per germline. V gave up 1 base and J gave up 4 bases; unmatched junction bases: 8. The CDR3 coding sequence is TGCGCCAGCAGCCAAGGGGACGGGGGGGCCGGAGAGACCCAGTACTTC. As protein: CASSQGDGGAGETQYF.

CDR3 protein: CASSLWGTGVQPQHF. For the CDR3, the DNA is TGTGCCAGCAGTTTATGGGGGACAGGGGTTCAGCCCCAGCATTTT. The V gene is TRBV28, the J gene TRBJ1-5; 10 bases are a match to TRBD1. In germline, CDR1 is MDHEN, CDR2 SYDVKM. The CDR3 is 15 residues long. The V and J ends lost 0 bases and 6 bases, in that order; junction bases with no gene match: 2.

The V call is TRBV28, the J call TRBJ2-2, with 13 bases aligning to TRBD2. Losses at the gene ends were 6 bases for V and 4 bases for J; bases not matched to a gene: 14. The CDR3 runs to 19 residues. Germline V gene sequence: CDR1 MDHEN, CDR2 SYDVKM. The CDR3 nucleotides read TGTGCCAGCAGGGGCGGAAGGACTAGCGGGAGCCTGCGCACCGGGGAGCTGTTTTTT. Its protein is CASRGGRTSGSLRTGELFF.

This sequence joins TRBV7-2 and TRBJ2-7; unclear D gene. The CDR3 totals 14 residues. CDR1 and CDR2 (germline): SGHTA, FQGNSA. The germline V and J ends were trimmed by 0 bases and 3 bases, with 9 bases remaining between them. CDR3 DNA: TGTGCCAGCAGCTTAGCAGGAACCAGCTACGAGCAGTACTTC. It translates to CASSLAGTSYEQYF.

This chain links TRBV11-3 with TRBJ2-3; D is undetermined. V was trimmed by 4 bases and J by 4 bases, leaving 6 bases between them. CDR1 is SGHNT, CDR2 YENEEA, per germline. This CDR3 region has 12 residues. CDR3 loop: CASSSTPDTQYF. CDR3 bases: TGTGCCAGCAGCTCGACCCCAGATACGCAGTATTTT.

V gene TRBV19 combines with J gene TRBJ1-2; D gene unclear. This CDR3 is 11 amino acids long. Trimming took 4 bases from V and 5 from J, leaving 5 bases between them. Germline CDR1 reads LNHDA; CDR2 reads SQIVND (reference sequence). CDR3 amino acids: CASSRSYGYTF. CDR3 DNA: TGTGCCAGTAGTAGGAGTTATGGCTACACCTTC.

This chain links TRBV9 with TRBJ1-4; D is unclear. V lost 0 bases to trimming and J lost 2 bases, with 8 bases between them. Germline loops: CDR1 SGDLS, CDR2 YYNGEE. CDR3 size: 15 residues. This CDR3 is CASSVEGWTNEKLFF. CDR3 in DNA: TGTGCCAGCAGCGTAGAAGGGTGGACTAATGAAAAACTGTTTTTT. Full variable domain (missing parts from reference TRBV9 and TRBJ1-4): DSGVTQTPKHLITATGQRVTLRCSPRSGDLSVYWYQQSLDQGLQFLIQYYNGEERAKGNILERFSAQQFPDLHSELNLSSLELGDSALYFCASSVEGWTNEKLFFGSGTQLSVL.

In its sample, this clone was seen once. V usage is TRBV14 and J usage is TRBJ1-1, with D maybe TRBD1 (6 bases). The germline V and J ends were trimmed by 6 bases and 6 bases, with 14 bases remaining between them. From germline, CDR1 is SGHDN and CDR2 FVKESK. The CDR3 length is 13 residues. DNA of the CDR3: TGTGCCAGCAGAATACAGGGAAGTGCTGAAGCTTTCTTT. Translated, it gives CASRIQGSAEAFF.

The chain couples TRBV7-9 to TRBJ1-5, with TRBD1 as a possible D gene (5 bases). V gave up 2 bases and J gave up 4 bases, with 12 bases separating them. This CDR3 is built from 15 residues. Looked up from germline, CDR1 is SEHNR and CDR2 is FQNEAQ (reference sequence). The CDR3 protein is CASSLPGGPNQPQHF. DNA for the CDR3: TGTGCCAGCAGCTTACCGGGGGGTCCTAATCAGCCCCAGCATTTT.

This clone was found once. This chain joins TRBV7-2 and TRBJ1-2; no firm D call. V was pared by 2 bases and J by 7 bases, with 20 bases between. CDR3 length: 16 residues. The germline gives CDR1 SGHTA, CDR2 FQGNSA. CDR3 in amino acids: CASSLSLRGRVGGYTF. In DNA form, the CDR3 reads TGTGCCAGCAGCTTAAGCCTCCGGGGTAGGGTAGGTGGCTACACCTTC. Together with reference TRBV7-2 and TRBJ1-2, the CDR3 gives the full variable domain: GAGVSQSPSNKVTEKGKDVELRCDPISGHTALYWYRQSLGQGLEFLIYFQGNSAPDKSGLPSDRFSAERTGGSVSTLTIQRTQQEDSAVYLCASSLSLRGRVGGYTFGSGTRLTVV.

The V gene is TRBV7-6, the J gene TRBJ1-6; D not certain. Germline CDR1 and CDR2: SGHVS and FNYEAQ. The CDR3 has 17 residues. Trimming shortened V by 5 bases and J by 9 bases, and 23 bases separated the two germline ends. CDR3 loop: CASSPAPAGSGISPLHF. CDR3 DNA: TGTGCCAGCAGCCCCGCCCCGGCCGGGAGTGGAATTTCACCCCTCCACTTT.

V usage is TRBV5-1 and J usage is TRBJ2-1; 11 positions agree with TRBD2. V was pared by 5 bases and J by 5 bases, with 6 bases of the junction left unmatched. In germline, CDR1 is SGHRS, CDR2 YFSETQ. This CDR3 is built from 15 residues. Written as DNA, the CDR3 is TGCGCCAGCAGTCTCGGACTAGCGGGCAACAATGAGCAGTTCTTC. Encoded protein: CASSLGLAGNNEQFF.

The J gene is TRBJ1-2, the V gene TRBV5-1, with D possibly TRBD1 on 5 matching bases. Germline CDR1 and CDR2: SGHRS and YFSETQ. The CDR3 totals 14 residues. With 0 bases removed from V and 7 bases from J, the gap between germline ends came to 13 bases. The CDR3 bases are TGCGCCAGCAGCTTGGCTTCAGGGCAGAGTGGCTACACCTTC. The encoded protein is CASSLASGQSGYTF.

The chain joins TRBV5-1 to TRBJ2-1; perhaps TRBD2 as D (7 bases). Trimming cost V 0 bases and J 10 bases, with 20 bases left between them. Germline CDR1 reads SGHRS; CDR2 reads YFSETQ. The CDR3 is 16 amino acids. This CDR3 is CASSLDLRWGGDEQFF. The CDR3 DNA is TGCGCCAGCAGCTTGGACCTCCGATGGGGGGGCGACGAGCAGTTCTTC.